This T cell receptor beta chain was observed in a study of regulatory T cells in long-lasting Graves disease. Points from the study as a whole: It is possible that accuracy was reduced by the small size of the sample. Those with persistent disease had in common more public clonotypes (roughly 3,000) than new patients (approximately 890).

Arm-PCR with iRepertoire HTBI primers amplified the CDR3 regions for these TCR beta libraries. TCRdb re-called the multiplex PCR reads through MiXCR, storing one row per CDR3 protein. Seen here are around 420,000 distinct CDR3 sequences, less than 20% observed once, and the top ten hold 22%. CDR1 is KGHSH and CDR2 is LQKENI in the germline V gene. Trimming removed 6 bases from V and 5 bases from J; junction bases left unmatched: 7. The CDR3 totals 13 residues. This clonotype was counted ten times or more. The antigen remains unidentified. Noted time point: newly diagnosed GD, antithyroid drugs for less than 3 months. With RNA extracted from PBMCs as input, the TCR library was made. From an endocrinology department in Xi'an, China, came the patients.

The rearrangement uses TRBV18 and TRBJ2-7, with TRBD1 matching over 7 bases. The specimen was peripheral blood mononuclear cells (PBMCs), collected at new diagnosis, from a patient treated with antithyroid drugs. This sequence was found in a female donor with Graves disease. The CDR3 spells CASSYRGLHEQYF. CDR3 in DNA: TGTGCCAGCTCCTACAGGGGTTTGCACGAGCAGTACTTC.